This T cell receptor beta chain was observed in a study of identical twins. Study results and limitations: Cross-sectional statistical analysis, not tracking of the same donors, underpinned the conclusions.

Each CDR3 protein gets one entry after TCRdb re-called the 5' RACE reads with MiXCR. This sample has approximately 230,000 distinct CDR3 sequences, with 6.5% found just once. From germline, CDR1 is LGHNT and CDR2 FRNRAP. Trimming took off 1 base at V and 1 base at J, with 11 bases between the two ends. The CDR3 runs to 16 residues. This clonotype was seen repeatedly, ten times or more. Its cognate antigen is unknown. This sample also belongs to another study, concerning T cells expressing NK-cell markers. That report notes: Certain NKG2C+ T cell clones were expanded, and their HCMV specificity remained unclear.

Sequenced material: CD8+ T cells sorted from blood. The V gene is TRBV12-5, the J gene TRBJ2-1, with a tentative D call TRBD2 (5 bases). The clonotype comes from a woman between 18 and 29 years old in good health. CDR3 DNA: TGTGCTAGTGGTTTGGGTCCCGGCGGGTCCTACAATGAGCAGTTCTTC. Its translation is CASGLGPGGSYNEQFF.